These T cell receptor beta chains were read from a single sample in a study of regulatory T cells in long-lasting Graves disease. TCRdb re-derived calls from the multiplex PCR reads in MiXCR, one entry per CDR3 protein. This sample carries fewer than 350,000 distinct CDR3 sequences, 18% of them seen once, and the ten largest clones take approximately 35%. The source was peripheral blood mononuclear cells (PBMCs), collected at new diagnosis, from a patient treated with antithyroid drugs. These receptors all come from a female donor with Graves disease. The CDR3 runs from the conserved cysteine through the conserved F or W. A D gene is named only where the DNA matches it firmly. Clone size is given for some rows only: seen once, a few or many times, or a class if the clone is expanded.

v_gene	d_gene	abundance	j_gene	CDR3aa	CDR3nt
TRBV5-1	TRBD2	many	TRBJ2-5	CASSLAILAGEETQYF	TGCGCCAGCAGCTTGGCCATACTAGCGGGAGAGGAGACCCAGTACTTC
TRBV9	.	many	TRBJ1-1	CASSEVPLGNTEAFF	TGTGCCAGCAGCGAGGTCCCGCTGGGAAACACTGAAGCTTTCTTT
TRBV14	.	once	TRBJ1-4	CASSQEIRQINEKLFF	TGTGCCAGCAGCCAAGAGATCAGACAGATTAATGAAAAACTGTTTTTT
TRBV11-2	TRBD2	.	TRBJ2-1	CASSVRTSGRNNEQFF	TGTGCCAGCAGCGTCAGGACTAGCGGGAGGAACAATGAGCAGTTCTTC
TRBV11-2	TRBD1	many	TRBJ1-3	CASSLGGQSSGNTIYF	TGTGCCAGCAGCTTAGGGGGACAGAGCTCTGGAAACACCATATATTTT
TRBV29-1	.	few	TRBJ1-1	CSVAARRTGAFF	TGCAGCGTTGCGGCAAGGCGAACGGGGGCTTTCTTT
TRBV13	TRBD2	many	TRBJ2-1	CASTLGTSLAGAEQFF	TGTGCCAGCACCCTAGGGACCTCACTAGCGGGAGCGGAGCAGTTCTTC
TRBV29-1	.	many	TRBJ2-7	CSVEGSYEQYF	TGCAGCGTTGAGGGCTCCTACGAGCAGTACTTC
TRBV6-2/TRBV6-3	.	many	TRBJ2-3	CASSGTGSTDTQYF	TGTGCCAGCAGTGGAACAGGTAGCACAGATACGCAGTATTTT
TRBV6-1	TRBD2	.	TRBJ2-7	CASKDRASGIYEQYF	TGTGCCAGCAAGGATCGGGCTAGCGGTATTTACGAGCAGTACTTC
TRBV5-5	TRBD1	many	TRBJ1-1	CASSTDRGLGAFF	TGTGCCAGCAGCACGGACAGGGGGCTAGGAGCTTTCTTT
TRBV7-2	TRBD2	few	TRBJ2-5	CASSHLLAGGWETQYF	TGTGCCAGCAGCCACCTACTAGCGGGAGGCTGGGAGACCCAGTACTTC
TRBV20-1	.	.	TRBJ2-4	CSARVGRVLAKNIQYF	TGCAGTGCTAGAGTGGGACGGGTCTTAGCCAAAAACATTCAGTACTTC
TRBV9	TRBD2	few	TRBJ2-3	CASSVGAGGFTSADTQYF	TGTGCCAGCAGCGTAGGAGCGGGAGGGTTCACGAGCGCAGATACGCAGTATTTT
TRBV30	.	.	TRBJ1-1	CAWTRGGGASTEAFF	TGTGCCTGGACGAGGGGCGGGGGCGCGAGCACTGAAGCTTTCTTT
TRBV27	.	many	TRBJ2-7	CASSLSGEEVRYEQYF	TGTGCCAGCAGTTTATCTGGAGAGGAGGTTCGCTACGAGCAGTACTTC
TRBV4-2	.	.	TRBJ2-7	CASSQEGEDGTYEQYF	TGTGCCAGCAGCCAAGAGGGAGAGGACGGGACCTACGAGCAGTACTTC
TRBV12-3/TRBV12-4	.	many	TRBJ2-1	CASSTSTDHYSYNEQFF	.
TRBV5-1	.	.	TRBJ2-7	CASSSTYGDEQYF	TGCGCCAGCAGCTCAACCTACGGCGACGAGCAGTACTTC
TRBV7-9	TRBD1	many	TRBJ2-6	CASWPDRGAGANVLTF	TGTGCCAGCTGGCCCGACAGGGGAGCAGGGGCCAACGTCCTGACTTTC
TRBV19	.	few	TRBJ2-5	CASPLETQYF	TGTGCCAGTCCGTTGGAGACCCAGTACTTC
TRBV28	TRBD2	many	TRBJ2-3	CASSPRLAVSTDTQYF	TGTGCCAGCAGTCCCCGACTAGCGGTTAGCACAGATACGCAGTATTTT
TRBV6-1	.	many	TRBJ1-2	CASSERKTYGYTF	TGTGCCAGCAGTGAACGAAAGACCTATGGCTACACCTTC
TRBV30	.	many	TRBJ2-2	CAWSFVLDSGELFF	TGTGCCTGGAGTTTTGTACTAGACTCCGGGGAGCTGTTTTTT
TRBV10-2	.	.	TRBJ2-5	CASKNERVGQETQYF	TGCGCCAGCAAAAACGAACGAGTGGGTCAAGAGACCCAGTACTTC
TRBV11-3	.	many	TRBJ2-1	CASSQISPEQFF	TGTGCCAGCAGCCAGATCAGCCCGGAGCAGTTCTTC
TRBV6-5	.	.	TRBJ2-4	CATSSLAARAKNIQYF	TGTGCCACCAGTTCCCTAGCAGCTCGCGCCAAAAACATTCAGTACTTC
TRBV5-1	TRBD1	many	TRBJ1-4	CASSPDRADEKLFF	TGCGCCAGCAGCCCGGACAGGGCGGATGAAAAACTGTTTTTT
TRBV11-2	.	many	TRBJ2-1	CASSPFLAKSSYNEQFF	TGTGCCAGCAGCCCCTTCCTAGCGAAGAGCTCCTACAATGAGCAGTTCTTC
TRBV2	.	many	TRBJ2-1	CARTLRARFLDEQFF	TGTGCCAGGACCCTCCGAGCGAGGTTTCTGGATGAGCAGTTCTTC
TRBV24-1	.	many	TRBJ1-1	CATARGGEAFF	TGTGCCACCGCTCGGGGCGGCGAAGCTTTCTTT
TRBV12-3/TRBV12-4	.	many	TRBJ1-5	CASSQTNPTASFQHF	TGTGCCAGCAGTCAAACAAATCCGACAGCCTCGTTCCAGCATTTT
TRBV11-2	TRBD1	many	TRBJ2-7	CASSSIRDRAHEQYF	TGTGCCAGCAGCTCCATCCGGGACAGGGCCCACGAGCAGTACTTC
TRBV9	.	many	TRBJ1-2	CASSAGWLMAESRNGYTF	TGTGCCAGCAGCGCCGGTTGGTTGATGGCAGAAAGTAGGAATGGCTACACCTTC
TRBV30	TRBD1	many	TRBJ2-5	CAWSGDRVWETQYF	TGTGCCTGGAGTGGGGACAGGGTGTGGGAGACCCAGTACTTC